The rows below give T cell receptor beta chains drawn from one sample of a study of prognosis after radiotherapy for stage I lung cancer. TCRdb re-derived calls from the multiplex PCR reads in MiXCR, one entry per CDR3 protein. Among tens of thousands of distinct CDR3 sequences listed, less than 35% were seen once. The sequencing here drew on PBMCs, taken before or after stereotactic body radiation therapy (not recorded which). These receptors all stem from a donor of 50 years or more with non-small cell lung cancer. The CDR3 runs from the conserved cysteine through the conserved F or W. A D gene is named only where the DNA matches it firmly. A clone size is listed for some rows: how often the clone was seen (once, few, many), or a class if it is expanded.

- | TRBJ2-1 | TRBV20-1 | TRBD1 | 16 | TGCAGTGCAAGAGAACGGGACAGCAGTATCTACAATGAGCAGTTCTTC | CSARERDSSIYNEQFF
many | TRBJ1-1 | TRBV12-3/TRBV12-4 | - | 16 | TGTGCCAGCAGTCCCCCCCGGGGGAGGGGCATCCCTGAAGCTTTCTTT | CASSPPRGRGIPEAFF
many | TRBJ2-2 | TRBV29-1 | TRBD1 | 13 | TGCAGCATAGACAGGGGAAACACCGGGGAGCTGTTTTTT | CSIDRGNTGELFF
many | TRBJ1-2 | TRBV3-1 | TRBD1 | 16 | TGTGCCAGCAGCCAAGCCCAGGGGGCGCGTGGCTATGGCTACACCTTC | CASSQAQGARGYGYTF
many | TRBJ2-3 | TRBV10-3 | - | 16 | TGTGCCATCAGTACAACGCTAGCCCCACCCGGGGATACGCAGTATTTT | CAISTTLAPPGDTQYF
- | TRBJ2-7 | TRBV6-1 | - | 13 | TGTGCCAGCAGGCACGTGGGACCTTACGAGCAGTACTTC | CASRHVGPYEQYF
many | TRBJ2-7 | TRBV10-3 | TRBD2 | 17 | TGTGCCATCAGCGAACTACAACTAGCGGGAGGGCCTCACGAGCAGTACTTC | CAISELQLAGGPHEQYF
- | TRBJ2-7 | TRBV6-9 | - | 14 | TGTGCCAGCAGTTACACGACGGGCGGAGACGAGCAGTACTTC | CASSYTTGGDEQYF
many | TRBJ2-7 | TRBV20-1 | - | 11 | TGCAGTGCTACTTACCGCTCCGAGCAGTACTTC | CSATYRSEQYF
- | TRBJ2-1 | TRBV19 | TRBD2 | 15 | TGTGCCAGCGGAAAGCGGGAAAGGTTTTGGAATGAGCAGTTCTTC | CASGKRERFWNEQFF
- | TRBJ2-5 | TRBV7-7 | - | 13 | TGTGCTAGCAGCTTTTTGGCCCAAGAGACCCAGTACTTC | CASSFLAQETQYF
- | TRBJ2-3 | TRBV12-3/TRBV12-4 | - | 12 | TGTGCCGGCAGTTTAGCGAGAGATACGCAGTATTTT | CAGSLARDTQYF
many | TRBJ2-1 | TRBV19 | - | 15 | TGTGCCAGTAGTATTTGGGGAAGGGTCGGGAATGAGCAGTTCTTC | CASSIWGRVGNEQFF
- | TRBJ2-3 | TRBV10-2 | TRBD2 | 19 | TGCGCCAGCACGGGACTACTAGCGGGAGAGGGATCCGATGGGGATACGCAGTATTTT | CASTGLLAGEGSDGDTQYF
many | TRBJ2-1 | TRBV6-1 | TRBD1 | 14 | TGTGCCAGCAGACCGACAGGGGTGGGGGGAGAGCAGTTCTTC | CASRPTGVGGEQFF
many | TRBJ2-1 | TRBV4-1 | - | 18 | TGCGCCAGCAGCCAAGATCTGGGGGGGAGGGGGTCCTACAATGAGCAGTTCTTC | CASSQDLGGRGSYNEQFF
many | TRBJ2-5 | TRBV7-6 | TRBD2 | 16 | TGTGCCAGCAGCTTGGGTACTAGCGGGACCCAAGAGACCCAGTACTTC | CASSLGTSGTQETQYF
many | TRBJ2-5 | TRBV20-1 | TRBD2 | 15 | TGCAGTCAGACTCCACACAGCGGGACGCAAGAGACCCAGTACTTC | CSQTPHSGTQETQYF
many | TRBJ2-5 | TRBV29-1 | - | 13 | TGCAGCGTTGACAGTCAGGAGAAGGGGACCCAGTACTTC | CSVDSQEKGTQYF
many | TRBJ1-2 | TRBV19 | - | 13 | TGTGCCAGTAGTATAGGGCAGGGAGATGGCTACACCTTC | CASSIGQGDGYTF
many | TRBJ1-1 | TRBV20-1 | TRBD1 | 17 | TGCAGTGCTGACCCCGGGACAGGGTCTGTACTGAACACTGAAGCTTTCTTT | CSADPGTGSVLNTEAFF
- | TRBJ2-7 | TRBV5-1 | - | 12 | TGCGCCAGCAGCGGCGGGCAGACTAAGCAGTACTTC | CASSGGQTKQYF
- | TRBJ2-6 | TRBV5-1 | - | 15 | TGTGCCAGCAGCGAACAGGGACCGGGGGACAACGTCCTGACTTTC | CASSEQGPGDNVLTF
many | TRBJ2-5 | TRBV20-1 | - | 17 | TGCAGTAGGGCGAGGCGGGAACCGCGAAAAGCCCAAGAGACCCAGTACTTC | CSRARREPRKAQETQYF
- | TRBJ2-2 | TRBV6-2/TRBV6-3 | - | 18 | TGTGCCAGCAGTCAGGGTCCCCAGGGCTGTGCGAACACCCGGGAGCTGTTTTTT | CASSQGPQGCANTRELFF
many | TRBJ2-6 | TRBV6-1 | - | 14 | TGTGCCAGCAGGCCGGGGTCCGGGGCCAACGTCCTGACTTTC | CASRPGSGANVLTF
many | TRBJ2-5 | TRBV28 | TRBD2 | 14 | TGTGCCAGCAGTTTAATCGAGGGAGGGGAGACCCAGTACTTC | CASSLIEGGETQYF
- | TRBJ2-3 | TRBV7-6 | - | 13 | TGTGCCAGCAGCTCCTCTGGGACAGATACGCAGTATTTT | CASSSSGTDTQYF
many | TRBJ1-2 | TRBV5-1 | TRBD1 | 14 | TGCGCCAGCAGCTTGAGGGGGCCAAACTATGGCTACACCTTC | CASSLRGPNYGYTF
many | TRBJ2-1 | TRBV9 | TRBD2 | 17 | TGTGCCAGCAGCGTAGCCGTCGGGGACTACCATTACAATGAGCAGTTCTTC | CASSVAVGDYHYNEQFF
many | TRBJ2-7 | TRBV20-1 | - | 14 | TGCAGTGCTAGTGAGACTCTACTATCCTATGAGCAGTACTTC | CSASETLLSYEQYF
many | TRBJ1-5 | TRBV12-3/TRBV12-4 | - | 14 | TGTGCCAGCAGTTTTGGGGACCAGAATCAGCCCCAGCATTTT | CASSFGDQNQPQHF
many | TRBJ2-1 | TRBV5-1 | - | 13 | TGCGCCAGCTGTGGCGGGGAGTACAATGAGCAGTTCTTC | CASCGGEYNEQFF
many | TRBJ1-5 | TRBV6-1 | - | 17 | TGTGCCAGCAGTGAGCAACAGGGTCATTATAGCAATCAGCCCCAGCATTTT | CASSEQQGHYSNQPQHF
- | TRBJ1-5 | TRBV12-3/TRBV12-4 | - | 13 | TGTGCCAGCAGTAAGGCGCAGTATAAGACCCAGCATTTT | CASSKAQYKTQHF